The rows below give T cell receptor beta chains drawn from one sample of a study of shared clonotypes between healthy human individuals. Generated by immunoSEQ multiplex PCR, the TCRdb table keeps only in-frame clones and is missing some. The sample has roughly 300,000 clones, around 79% seen once. Sequences were obtained from memory CD4+ T cells sorted from blood. The source of these receptors is a young man in good health. Each CDR3 is given with its conserved first and last residue. Fields, in order: clone size, V gene, D gene, CDR3 protein. A D gene is named only where the DNA matches it firmly. Size is stated for part of the rows, as once, few or many counts, or as a class when the clone is expanded.

-,TRBV18,TRBD2,CASSPILAGWSYNEQFF
-,TRBV7-8,-,CASSLLINYGYTF
-,TRBV6-6,TRBD2,CASSFVSSGTNEQFF
many,TRBV27,-,CASSEVKGRIGNEQFF
once,TRBV19,TRBD2,CASTSGSFDEQFF
-,TRBV27,-,CASSVTGEKLFF
-,TRBV19,-,CASIGFSENTGELFF
-,TRBV23-1,-,CASSHLTRSRRYTEAFF
-,TRBV25-1,-,CASSGHHQETQYF
-,TRBV5-1,-,CASSLDIAEHAYNEQFF
-,TRBV5-1,-,CASSLVADETQYF
-,TRBV29-1,TRBD2,CSAAPSGKDTQYF
-,TRBV19,-,CASSTEAVSGNTIYF
-,TRBV5-5,-,CASARDNSYEQYF
-,TRBV7-9,-,CASSLGLEVFGANVLTF
-,TRBV11-2,-,CASSSRVRGSGNTIYF
-,TRBV2,-,CASSGDGAGANVLTF
-,TRBV12-5,TRBD2,CASGFLSGGHTQYF
-,TRBV11-2,-,CASSLSGGEETQYF
-,TRBV28,-,CASSLITYEQYF
-,TRBV7-2,-,CASGPHGAALDGYTF
-,TRBV11-2,TRBD1,CASSLGRGPGQSYNEQFF
-,TRBV2,TRBD2,CASSGLFGGLGQDTQYF
-,TRBV2,-,CASSEGEIEETQYF
-,TRBV7-8,TRBD2,CASSLARALAGVYEQYF
-,TRBV30,-,CAWNRDPPYEQYF
-,TRBV11-2,TRBD2,CASSLGSGNFLETQYF
-,TRBV28,TRBD2,CASSEGGSGRRGEQFF
few,TRBV5-5,-,CASSLDISYYGYTF
-,TRBV4-1,-,CASSQEGQPGTGELFF
few,TRBV4-1,-,CASSQDELNNEQFF
many,TRBV4-2,-,CASSPRPRGEQYF
-,TRBV30,-,CAWSKLTRGLNEQFF
-,TRBV11-2,TRBD1,CASSWGQGYQETQYF
-,TRBV10-3,-,CAISPGEQETQYF
-,TRBV7-2,-,CASSSSNEQFF
once,TRBV4-2,-,CASSQESRNYGYTF
-,TRBV28,-,CASSPQRGFSYEQYF
once,TRBV7-9,-,CASSLVTSVPHNEQFF
-,TRBV7-6,-,CASSQRDQPQHF
-,TRBV19,-,CASSDGGLPGNTIYF
-,TRBV19,-,CASSRRLGVGNQPQHF
-,TRBV28,-,CASSRKSLLAKNIQYF
-,TRBV6-1,TRBD1,CASQGARTKYGYTF
-,TRBV6-1,-,CASRRGGLGEKLFF
-,TRBV2,-,CAGRTDSPYEQYF
-,TRBV10-2,-,CASRAREETQYF
-,TRBV6-6,TRBD2,CASRSPGLGPYNEQFF
-,TRBV12-2,-,CASRPGTDSNQPQHF
few,TRBV5-6,TRBD2,CASSLGLAARTSTDTQYF